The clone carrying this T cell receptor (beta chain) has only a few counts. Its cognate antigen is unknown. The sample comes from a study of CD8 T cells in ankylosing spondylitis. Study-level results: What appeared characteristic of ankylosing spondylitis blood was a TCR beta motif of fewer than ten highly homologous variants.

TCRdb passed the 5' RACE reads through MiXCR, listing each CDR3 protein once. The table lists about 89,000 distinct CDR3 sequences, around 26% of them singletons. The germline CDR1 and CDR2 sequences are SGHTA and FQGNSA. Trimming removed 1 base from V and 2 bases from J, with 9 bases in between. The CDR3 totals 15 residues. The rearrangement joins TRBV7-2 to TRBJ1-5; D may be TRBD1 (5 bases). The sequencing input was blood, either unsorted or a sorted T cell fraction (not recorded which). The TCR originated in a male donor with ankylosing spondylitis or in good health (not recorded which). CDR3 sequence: CASSLGTIRNQPQHF. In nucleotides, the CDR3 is TGTGCCAGCAGCTTAGGGACAATCCGCAATCAGCCCCAGCATTTT.